The present entry profiles one T cell receptor (beta chain) with its context. How the authors handled the data: Reference gene primer amplification gave nucleated cell count estimates. Repertoires were generated with immunoSEQ multiplex PCR, while TCRdb's copy carries only in-frame clones and drops some. V and J calls and clone size come straight from that table; D and trimming were deduced from the DNA. The sample consists of 100,000 to 110,000 clones, roughly 84% of them appearing once. The data stem from a study of blood T cell repertoires in COVID-19. Study summary: Samples came from the United States, Italy and Spain, spanning acute and convalescent COVID-19. T cells, B-cell-depleted T cells, or PBMCs provided the cDNA or gDNA that served as material.

Trimming stripped 4 bases from V and 1 base from J, with 8 bases between. The germline CDR1 and CDR2 sequences are SGHKS and YYEKEE (reference sequence). The CDR3 is made up of 13 amino acids. The TCR comes from a man aged 30 to 45 in a cohort sampled during active COVID-19. This chain uses TRBV5-5 with TRBJ1-1; no reliable D call. Source material: peripheral blood. CDR3 in DNA: TGTGCCAGCAGCCCGAGGAGGAACACTGAAGCTTTCTTT. It codes for CASSPRRNTEAFF.